This note documents a single TCR beta chain sequence. The identical CDR3 is also encoded by other nucleotide sequences in the sample. V shed 4 bases and J shed 5 bases, with 15 bases lying between them. Germline V gene sequence: CDR1 SGHRS, CDR2 YFSETQ. This CDR3 region has 15 residues. A multiplex PCR was run with 60 Vbeta primers and 13 Jbeta primers. This table comes from immunoSEQ multiplex PCR, and its TCRdb copy is limited to in-frame clones, with some not included. The table records fewer than 200,000 clones, roughly two thirds of them present only once. This record comes from a study of cytomegalovirus exposure and HLA in healthy donors.

The TCR was taken from a woman aged 18-30 years in good health and CMV-seropositive. The sample consisted of PBMCs. The chain couples TRBV5-1 to TRBJ2-2; D is possibly TRBD1 (6 bases). The CDR3 reads CASSPQGQPTGELFF. In DNA form, the CDR3 reads TGCGCCAGCAGCCCACAGGGACAACCTACCGGGGAGCTGTTTTTT.